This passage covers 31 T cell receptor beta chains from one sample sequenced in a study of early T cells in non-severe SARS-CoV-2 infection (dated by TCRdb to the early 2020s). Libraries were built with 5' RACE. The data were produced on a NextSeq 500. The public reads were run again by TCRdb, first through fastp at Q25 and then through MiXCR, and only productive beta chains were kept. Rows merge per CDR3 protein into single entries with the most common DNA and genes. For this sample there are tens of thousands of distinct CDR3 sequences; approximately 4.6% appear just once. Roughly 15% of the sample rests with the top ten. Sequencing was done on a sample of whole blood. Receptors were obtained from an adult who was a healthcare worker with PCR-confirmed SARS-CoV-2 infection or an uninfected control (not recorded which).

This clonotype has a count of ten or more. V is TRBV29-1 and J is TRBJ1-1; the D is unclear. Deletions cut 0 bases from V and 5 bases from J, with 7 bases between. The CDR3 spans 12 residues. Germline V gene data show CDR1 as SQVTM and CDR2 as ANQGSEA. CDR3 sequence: CSVEEGRTEAFF. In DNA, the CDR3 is TGCAGCGTTGAAGAGGGGAGGACTGAAGCTTTCTTT.

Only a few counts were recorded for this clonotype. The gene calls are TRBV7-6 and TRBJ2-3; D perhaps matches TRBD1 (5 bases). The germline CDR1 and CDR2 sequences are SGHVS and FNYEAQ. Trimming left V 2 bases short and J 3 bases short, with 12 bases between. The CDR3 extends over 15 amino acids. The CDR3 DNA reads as TGTGCCAGCAGCTTATTCTATCAGGGAACAGATACGCAGTATTTT. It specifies CASSLFYQGTDTQYF.

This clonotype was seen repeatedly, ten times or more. For the CDR3, the DNA is TGTGCCAGCAGCTCAGGGGACAATCAGCCCCAGCATTTT. Protein sequence: CASSSGDNQPQHF. The rearrangement links TRBV9 to TRBJ1-5, with D maybe TRBD1 (6 bases). Trimming took 4 bases from V and 3 from J, leaving 8 bases between them. The germline gives CDR1 SGDLS, CDR2 YYNGEE. The CDR3 has 13 amino acids.

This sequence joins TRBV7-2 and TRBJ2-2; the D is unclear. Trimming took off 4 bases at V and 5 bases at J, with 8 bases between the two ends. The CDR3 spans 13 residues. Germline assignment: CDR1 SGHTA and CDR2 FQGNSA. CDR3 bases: TGTGCCAGCAGCTCCTCTAGGACCGGGGAGCTGTTTTTT. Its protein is CASSSSRTGELFF. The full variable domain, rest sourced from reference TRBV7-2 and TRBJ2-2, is GAGVSQSPSNKVTEKGKDVELRCDPISGHTALYWYRQSLGQGLEFLIYFQGNSAPDKSGLPSDRFSAERTGGSVSTLTIQRTQQEDSAVYLCASSSSRTGELFFGEGSRLTVL.

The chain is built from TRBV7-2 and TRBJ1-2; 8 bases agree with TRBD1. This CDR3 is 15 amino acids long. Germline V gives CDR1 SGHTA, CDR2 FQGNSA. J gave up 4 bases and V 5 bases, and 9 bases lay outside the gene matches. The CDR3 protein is CASSPPGTGFYGYTF. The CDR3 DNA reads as TGTGCCAGCAGCCCTCCCGGGACAGGTTTCTATGGCTACACCTTC.

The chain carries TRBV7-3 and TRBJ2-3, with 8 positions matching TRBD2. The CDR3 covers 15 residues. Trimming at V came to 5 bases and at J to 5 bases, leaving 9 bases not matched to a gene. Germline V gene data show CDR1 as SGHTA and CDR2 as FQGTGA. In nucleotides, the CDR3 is TGTGCCAGCAGCCCCCCCGGCGGGGGGATAGATACGCAGTATTTT. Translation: CASSPPGGGIDTQYF. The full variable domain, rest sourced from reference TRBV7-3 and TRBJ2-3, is GAGVSQTPSNKVTEKGKYVELRCDPISGHTALYWYRQSLGQGPEFLIYFQGTGAADDSGLPNDRFFAVRPEGSVSTLKIQRTERGDSAVYLCASSPPGGGIDTQYFGPGTRLTVL.

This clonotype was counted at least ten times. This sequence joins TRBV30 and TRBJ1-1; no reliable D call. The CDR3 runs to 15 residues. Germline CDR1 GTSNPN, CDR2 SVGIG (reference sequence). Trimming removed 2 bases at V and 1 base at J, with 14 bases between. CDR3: CAWSSFGVSNTEAFF. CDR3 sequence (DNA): TGTGCCTGGAGTTCTTTCGGAGTGTCGAACACTGAAGCTTTCTTT.

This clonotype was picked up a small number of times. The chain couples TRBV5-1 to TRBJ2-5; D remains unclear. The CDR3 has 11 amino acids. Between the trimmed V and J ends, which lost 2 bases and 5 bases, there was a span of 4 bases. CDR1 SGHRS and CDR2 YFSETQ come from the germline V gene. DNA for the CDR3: TGCGCCAGCAGCTTTCGGGAGACCCAGTACTTC. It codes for CASSFRETQYF.

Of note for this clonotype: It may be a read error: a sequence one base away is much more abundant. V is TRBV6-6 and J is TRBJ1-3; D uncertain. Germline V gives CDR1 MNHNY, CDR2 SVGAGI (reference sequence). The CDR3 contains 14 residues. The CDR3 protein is CVSSYESSGNTIYF. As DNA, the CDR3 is TGTGTCAGCAGTTACGAAAGCTCTGGAAACACCATATATTTT.

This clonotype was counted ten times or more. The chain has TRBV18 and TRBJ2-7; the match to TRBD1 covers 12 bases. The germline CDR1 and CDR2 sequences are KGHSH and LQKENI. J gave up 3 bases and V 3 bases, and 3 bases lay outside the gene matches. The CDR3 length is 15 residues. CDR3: CASSPGTGGYYEQYF. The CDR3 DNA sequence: TGTGCCAGCTCACCCGGGACAGGGGGCTACTACGAGCAGTACTTC.

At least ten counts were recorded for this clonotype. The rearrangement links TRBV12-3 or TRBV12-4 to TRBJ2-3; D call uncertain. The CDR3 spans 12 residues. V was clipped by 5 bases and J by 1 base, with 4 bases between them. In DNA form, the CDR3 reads TGTGCCAGCAGTGAAGGCACAGATACGCAGTATTTT. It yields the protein CASSEGTDTQYF.

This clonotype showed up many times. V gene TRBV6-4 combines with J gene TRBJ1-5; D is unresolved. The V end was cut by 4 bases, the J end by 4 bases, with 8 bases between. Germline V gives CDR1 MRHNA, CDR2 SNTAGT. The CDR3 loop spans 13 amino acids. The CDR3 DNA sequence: TGTGCCAGCAGTGGGGAAAGAAATCAGCCCCAGCATTTT. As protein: CASSGERNQPQHF.

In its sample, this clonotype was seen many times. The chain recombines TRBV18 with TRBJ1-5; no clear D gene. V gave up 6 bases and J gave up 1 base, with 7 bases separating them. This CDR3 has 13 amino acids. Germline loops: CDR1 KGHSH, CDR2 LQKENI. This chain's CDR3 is CASSTDSNQPQHF. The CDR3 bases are TGTGCCAGCTCGACTGACAGCAATCAGCCCCAGCATTTT.

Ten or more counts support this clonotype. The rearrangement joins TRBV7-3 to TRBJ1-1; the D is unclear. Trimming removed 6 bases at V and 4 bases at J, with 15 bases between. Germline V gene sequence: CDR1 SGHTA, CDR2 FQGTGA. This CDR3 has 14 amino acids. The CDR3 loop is CASSRTPGGTEAFF. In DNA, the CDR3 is TGTGCCAGCAGTAGGACCCCCGGTGGCACTGAAGCTTTCTTT.

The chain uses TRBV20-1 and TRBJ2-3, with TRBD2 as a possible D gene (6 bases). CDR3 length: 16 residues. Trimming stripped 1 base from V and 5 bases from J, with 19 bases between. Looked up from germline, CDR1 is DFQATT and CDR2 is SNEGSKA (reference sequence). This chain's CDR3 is CSARARAGTLGDTQYF. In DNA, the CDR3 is TGCAGTGCTAGAGCCAGAGCCGGGACTCTGGGAGATACGCAGTATTTT.

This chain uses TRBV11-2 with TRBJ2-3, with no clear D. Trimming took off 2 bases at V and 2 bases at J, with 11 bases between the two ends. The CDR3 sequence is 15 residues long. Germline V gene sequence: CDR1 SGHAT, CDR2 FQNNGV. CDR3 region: CASSLIHRITDTQYF. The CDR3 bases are TGTGCCAGCAGCTTAATTCACAGAATCACAGATACGCAGTATTTT.

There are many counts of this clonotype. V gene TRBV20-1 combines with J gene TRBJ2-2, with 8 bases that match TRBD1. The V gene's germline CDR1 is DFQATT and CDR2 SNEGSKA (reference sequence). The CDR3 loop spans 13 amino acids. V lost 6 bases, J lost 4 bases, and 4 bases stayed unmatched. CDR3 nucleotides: TGCAGTGCCCAGGGGGCTGGCACCGGGGAGCTGTTTTTT. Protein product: CSAQGAGTGELFF.

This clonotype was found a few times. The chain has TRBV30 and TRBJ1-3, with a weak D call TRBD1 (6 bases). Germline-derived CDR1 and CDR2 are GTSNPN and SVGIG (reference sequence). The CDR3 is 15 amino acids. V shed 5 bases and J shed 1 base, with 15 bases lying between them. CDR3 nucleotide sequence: TGTGCCTGGGGGACAAGAACGTTGTCTGGAAACACCATATATTTT. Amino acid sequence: CAWGTRTLSGNTIYF.

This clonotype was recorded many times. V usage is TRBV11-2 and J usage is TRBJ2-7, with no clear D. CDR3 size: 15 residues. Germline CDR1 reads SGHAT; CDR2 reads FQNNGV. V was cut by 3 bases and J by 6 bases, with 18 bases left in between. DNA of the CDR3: TGTGCCAGCAGCTTGTCCGGAGCAGCCATAGGCGAGCAGTACTTC. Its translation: CASSLSGAAIGEQYF.

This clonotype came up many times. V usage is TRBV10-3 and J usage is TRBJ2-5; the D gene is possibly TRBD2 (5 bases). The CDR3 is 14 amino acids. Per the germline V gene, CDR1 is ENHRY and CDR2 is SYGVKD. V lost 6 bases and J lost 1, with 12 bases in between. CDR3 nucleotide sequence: TGTGCCATCAGCCATGCGGGCGGCCAAGAGACCCAGTACTTC. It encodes CAISHAGGQETQYF.

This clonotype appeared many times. The CDR3 loop is CATEGGAETQYF. CDR3 bases: TGTGCCACCGAGGGGGGCGCAGAGACCCAGTACTTC. The chain links TRBV24-1 to TRBJ2-5, with D perhaps matching TRBD1 or TRBD2 (6 bases each). Germline CDR1 reads KGHDR; CDR2 reads SFDVKD. The germline V and J ends were trimmed by 9 bases and 4 bases, with 11 bases remaining between them. The CDR3 spans 12 residues.

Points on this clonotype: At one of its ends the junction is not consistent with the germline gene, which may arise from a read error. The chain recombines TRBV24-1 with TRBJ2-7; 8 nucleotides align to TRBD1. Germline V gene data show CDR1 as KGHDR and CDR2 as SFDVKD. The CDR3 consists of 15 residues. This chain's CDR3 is CVTSDSGGAVYEQYF. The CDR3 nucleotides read TGTGTCACCAGTGATTCAGGGGGCGCGGTCTACGAGCAGTACTTC.

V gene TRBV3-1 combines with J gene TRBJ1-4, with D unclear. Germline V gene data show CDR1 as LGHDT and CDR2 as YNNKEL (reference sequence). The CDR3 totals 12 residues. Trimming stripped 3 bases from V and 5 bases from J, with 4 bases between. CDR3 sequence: CASSQVNEKLFF. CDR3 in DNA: TGTGCCAGCAGCCAGGTGAATGAAAAACTGTTTTTT.

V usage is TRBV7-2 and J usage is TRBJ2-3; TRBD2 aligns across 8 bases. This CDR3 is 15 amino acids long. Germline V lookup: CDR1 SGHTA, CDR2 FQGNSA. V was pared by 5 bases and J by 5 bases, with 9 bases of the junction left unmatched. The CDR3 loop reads CASSPGGAAGDTQYF. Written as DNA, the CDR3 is TGTGCCAGCAGCCCCGGGGGGGCAGCCGGAGATACGCAGTATTTT.

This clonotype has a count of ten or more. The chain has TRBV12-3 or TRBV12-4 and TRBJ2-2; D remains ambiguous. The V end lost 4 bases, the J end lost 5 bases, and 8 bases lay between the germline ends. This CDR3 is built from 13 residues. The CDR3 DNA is TGTGCCAGCAGTTCCTCGGTGACCGGGGAGCTGTTTTTT. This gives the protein CASSSSVTGELFF.

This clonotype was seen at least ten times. CDR3 sequence (DNA): TGTGCCAGCAGCATATACCGGGAAAGCCATGAAAAACTGTTTTTT. Its protein product is CASSIYRESHEKLFF. V is TRBV7-2 and J is TRBJ1-4, with no clear D. The ends were cut back, 5 bases at V and 6 bases at J, with 16 bases in the middle. In germline, CDR1 is SGHTA, CDR2 FQGNSA. This CDR3 region has 15 residues.

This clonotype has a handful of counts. CDR3 protein: CASSTDRINYGYTF. CDR3 bases: TGTGCCAGCAGCACGGACAGGATTAACTATGGCTACACCTTC. This chain uses TRBV11-2 with TRBJ1-2; 7 nucleotides agree with TRBD1. V shed 5 bases and J 1 base; nucleotides not matched to a gene: 4. Germline CDR1 SGHAT, CDR2 FQNNGV. This CDR3 spans 14 amino acids.

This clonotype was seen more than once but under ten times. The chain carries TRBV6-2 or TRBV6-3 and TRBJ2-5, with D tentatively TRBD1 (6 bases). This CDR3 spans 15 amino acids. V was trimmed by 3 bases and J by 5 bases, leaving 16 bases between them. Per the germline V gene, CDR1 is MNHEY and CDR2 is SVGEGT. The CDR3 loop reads CASSYRAGVSETQYF. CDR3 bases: TGTGCCAGCAGTTATCGAGCAGGGGTATCGGAGACCCAGTACTTC.

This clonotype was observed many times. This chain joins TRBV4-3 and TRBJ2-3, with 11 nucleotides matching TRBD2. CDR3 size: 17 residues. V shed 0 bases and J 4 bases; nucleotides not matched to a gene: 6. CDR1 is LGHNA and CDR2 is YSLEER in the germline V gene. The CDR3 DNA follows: TGCGCCAGCAGCCAAGAGCTAGCGGGGGGATACGCAGATACGCAGTATTTT. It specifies CASSQELAGGYADTQYF.

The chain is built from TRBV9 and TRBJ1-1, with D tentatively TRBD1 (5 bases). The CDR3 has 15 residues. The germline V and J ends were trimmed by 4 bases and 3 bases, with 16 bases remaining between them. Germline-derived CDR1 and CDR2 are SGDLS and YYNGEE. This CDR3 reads CASSPGRGDYTEAFF. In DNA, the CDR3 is TGTGCCAGCAGCCCAGGGCGGGGAGACTACACTGAAGCTTTCTTT.

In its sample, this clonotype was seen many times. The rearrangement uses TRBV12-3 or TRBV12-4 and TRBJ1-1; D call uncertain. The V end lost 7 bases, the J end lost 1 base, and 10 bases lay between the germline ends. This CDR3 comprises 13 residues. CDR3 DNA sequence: TGTGCCAGCACGCGGAGCGGGAACACTGAAGCTTTCTTT. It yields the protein CASTRSGNTEAFF.